The 21 T cell receptor beta chains listed next were all sequenced from one sample in a study of blood T cell repertoires in COVID-19. Repertoires were generated with immunoSEQ multiplex PCR, while TCRdb's copy carries only in-frame clones and drops some. This sample has about 180,000 clones; about 91% occur once, and the top ten carry roughly 4.2%. Specimen: peripheral blood. The receptors shown here come from a woman in her thirties with acute or convalescent COVID-19.

The J gene is TRBJ2-7, the V gene TRBV28; D unclear. CDR1 and CDR2 (germline): MDHEN, SYDVKM. CDR3 size: 12 residues. The V end was cut by 7 bases, the J end by 3 bases, with 10 bases between. CDR3 DNA: TGTGCCAGCACGGGTCAGCGCTACGAGCAGTACTTC. Amino acids: CASTGQRYEQYF.

The chain uses TRBV28 and TRBJ2-2, with D maybe TRBD1 (6 bases). The CDR3 runs 16 residues. Trimming stripped 8 bases from V and 3 bases from J, with 19 bases between. Germline assignment: CDR1 MDHEN and CDR2 SYDVKM. The CDR3 region is CASRRNRAQDTGELFF. In nucleotides, the CDR3 is TGTGCCAGCCGACGGAACAGGGCTCAGGACACCGGGGAGCTGTTTTTT.

The rearrangement joins TRBV5-1 to TRBJ2-2, with 10 bases aligning to TRBD2. The CDR3 is 16 residues long. Germline assignment: CDR1 SGHRS and CDR2 YFSETQ. The V gene end was trimmed by 1 base and the J gene end by 5 bases; junction bases not matched to a gene: 5. CDR3 amino acids: CASSLTSGTGTGELFF. For the CDR3, the DNA is TGCGCCAGCAGCTTGACTAGCGGGACAGGTACCGGGGAGCTGTTTTTT.

The V gene is TRBV14, the J gene TRBJ2-1; 7 positions agree with TRBD2. V lost 2 bases and J lost 3; bases outside the gene matches: 1. This CDR3 region has 14 residues. In germline, CDR1 is SGHDN, CDR2 FVKESK. The CDR3: CASSQSSGYNEQFF. The DNA for the CDR3 is TGTGCCAGCAGCCAATCTAGCGGCTACAATGAGCAGTTCTTC. The full variable domain, with the rest looked up from reference TRBV14 and TRBJ2-1, is EAGVTQFPSHSVIEKGQTVTLRCDPISGHDNLYWYRRVMGKEIKFLLHFVKESKQDESGMPNNRFLAERTGGTYSTLKVQPAELEDSGVYFCASSQSSGYNEQFFGPGTRLTVL.

The chain joins TRBV10-3 to TRBJ2-5; 8 bases are a match to TRBD2. This CDR3 is built from 15 residues. Germline CDR1 ENHRY, CDR2 SYGVKD. V gave up 6 bases and J gave up 5 bases; unmatched junction bases: 11. The DNA of the CDR3 is TGTGCCATCAGACCGGGACTAGGACTCGGGGAGACCCAGTACTTC. It translates to CAIRPGLGLGETQYF.

The rearrangement joins TRBV30 to TRBJ2-7; 9 bases map to TRBD1. There are 13 residues in the CDR3. From germline, CDR1 is GTSNPN and CDR2 SVGIG (reference sequence). Trimming cost V 3 bases and J 1 base; bases outside gene matches: 1. CDR3 protein: CAWSGTGSYEQYF. CDR3 nucleotide sequence: TGTGCCTGGAGCGGGACAGGGTCCTACGAGCAGTACTTC. The full variable domain, rest sourced from reference TRBV30 and TRBJ2-7, is SQTIHQWPATLVQPVGSPLSLECTVEGTSNPNLYWYRQAAGRGLQLLFYSVGIGQISSEVPQNLSASRPQDRQFILSSKKLLLSDSGFYLCAWSGTGSYEQYFGPGTRLTVT.

The chain combines TRBV27 with TRBJ2-7, with unresolved D. Trimming took 6 bases from V and 2 from J, leaving 14 bases between them. There are 14 residues in the CDR3. The germline CDR1 and CDR2 sequences are MNHEY and SMNVEV (reference sequence). CDR3 sequence reads: CASSQSSFPYEQYF. The CDR3 DNA follows: TGTGCCAGCAGCCAATCCAGTTTCCCCTACGAGCAGTACTTC.

The chain joins TRBV28 to TRBJ1-1, with D possibly being TRBD1 (5 bases). The V gene's germline CDR1 is MDHEN and CDR2 SYDVKM. V dropped 8 bases and J dropped 5 bases, with 18 bases sitting between them. The CDR3 loop spans 14 amino acids. CDR3 DNA: TGTGCCAGCGAGCGGGGCTCGTCGTTGACTGAAGCTTTCTTT. The encoded protein is CASERGSSLTEAFF.

This chain joins TRBV5-6 and TRBJ1-5, with D possibly matching TRBD1 (5 bases). This CDR3 comprises 15 residues. V lost 0 bases, J lost 3 bases, and 10 bases lay in between. Per germline, CDR1 SGHDT and CDR2 YYEEEE. CDR3 sequence (DNA): TGTGCCAGCAGCTTGGCCCAGGGCTTCAATCAGCCCCAGCATTTT. It is translated as CASSLAQGFNQPQHF.

The chain joins TRBV11-2 to TRBJ2-1, with unresolved D. Germline-derived CDR1 and CDR2 are SGHAT and FQNNGV. The CDR3 loop spans 15 amino acids. With 6 bases removed from V and 0 bases from J, the gap between germline ends came to 12 bases. The DNA of the CDR3 is TGTGCCAGCAGTGCGAACCCGAGCTCCTACAATGAGCAGTTCTTC. Protein sequence: CASSANPSSYNEQFF. Together with reference TRBV11-2 and TRBJ2-1, the CDR3 gives the full variable domain: EAGVAQSPRYKIIEKRQSVAFWCNPISGHATLYWYQQILGQGPKLLIQFQNNGVVDDSQLPKDRFSAERLKGVDSTLKIQPAKLEDSAVYLCASSANPSSYNEQFFGPGTRLTVL.

J is TRBJ2-3 and V is TRBV7-9; 8 positions match TRBD2. The J segment lost 2 bases and the V segment lost 9 bases, leaving 16 bases of the junction unmatched. Looked up from germline, CDR1 is SEHNR and CDR2 is FQNEAQ (reference sequence). The CDR3 has 17 amino acids. This CDR3 reads CASAFDDRGGYTDTQYF. For the CDR3, the DNA is TGTGCCAGTGCCTTTGATGATCGGGGGGGATACACAGATACGCAGTATTTT. The full variable domain, completed using reference TRBV7-9 and TRBJ2-3, is DTGVSQNPRHKITKRGQNVTFRCDPISEHNRLYWYRQTLGQGPEFLTYFQNEAQLEKSRLLSDRFSAERPKGSFSTLEIQRTEQGDSAMYLCASAFDDRGGYTDTQYFGPGTRLTVL.

This clone was found a few times. V usage is TRBV7-9 and J usage is TRBJ2-7, with 7 bases lining up with TRBD1. CDR1 and CDR2 from the germline V gene are SEHNR and FQNEAQ (reference sequence). This CDR3 has 12 residues. Trimming at V came to 5 bases and at J to 4 bases, leaving 2 bases not matched to a gene. The CDR3 DNA is TGTGCCAGCAGCCCGGGACAGTACGAGCAGTACTTC. As protein: CASSPGQYEQYF.

This chain connects TRBV10-2 to TRBJ2-2; no firm D call. Per germline, CDR1 WSHSY and CDR2 SAAADI. V shed 2 bases and J shed 8 bases, with 9 bases lying between them. This CDR3 contains 13 residues. CDR3 protein: CASSETLHGELFF. In nucleotides, the CDR3 is TGCGCCAGCAGTGAGACTCTGCATGGGGAGCTGTTTTTT.

The chain combines TRBV27 with TRBJ1-1; D is unresolved. The CDR3 is 14 amino acids. V was shortened by 0 bases and J by 1 base, with 6 bases between the two germline ends. CDR1 and CDR2 from the germline V gene are MNHEY and SMNVEV (reference sequence). DNA for the CDR3: TGTGCCAGCAGTTTATCTTACGGGAACACTGAAGCTTTCTTT. Protein sequence: CASSLSYGNTEAFF.

The gene calls are TRBV6-5 and TRBJ1-2; D is possibly TRBD1 (5 bases). The CDR3 runs to 13 residues. Trimming removed 5 bases at V and 7 bases at J, with 14 bases between. CDR1 MNHEY and CDR2 SVGAGI come from the germline V gene. DNA for the CDR3: TGTGCCAGCAGTAGAAGGGGATTTGGTGGCTACACCTTC. Protein product: CASSRRGFGGYTF.

This chain joins TRBV6-5 and TRBJ1-1, with D possibly TRBD1 on 6 matching bases. The V and J ends lost 7 bases and 2 bases respectively, with 17 bases between them. The germline gives CDR1 MNHEY, CDR2 SVGAGI. The CDR3 sequence is 15 residues long. The CDR3 protein is CASNINGQTNTEAFF. In nucleotides, the CDR3 is TGTGCCAGCAACATAAATGGACAGACTAACACTGAAGCTTTCTTT.

The chain is built from TRBV7-9 and TRBJ2-7; 10 bases match TRBD2. Germline trimming cut 4 bases from V and 6 bases from J; bases unmatched to any gene: 6. CDR3 length: 14 amino acids. Per germline, CDR1 SEHNR and CDR2 FQNEAQ (reference sequence). The CDR3 sequence is CASSYRAGGTEQYF. In DNA form, the CDR3 reads TGTGCCAGCAGCTACCGAGCGGGAGGGACCGAGCAGTACTTC.

This clone was recorded a few times. The V gene is TRBV3-1 (or the pseudogene TRBV3-2), the J gene TRBJ1-3; D not resolved. The CDR3 runs to 12 residues. Germline V gene data show CDR1 as LGHDT and CDR2 as YNNKEL (reference sequence). Trimming stripped 5 bases from V and 5 bases from J, with 7 bases between. Written as DNA, the CDR3 is TGTGCCAGCAGCTTAGATAGAAACACCATATATTTT. This encodes CASSLDRNTIYF.

This chain links TRBV12-3 or TRBV12-4 with TRBJ1-1; D gene unclear. The CDR3 is 12 amino acids. Trimming stripped 4 bases from V and 0 bases from J, with 3 bases between. The CDR3 bases are TGTGCCAGCAGTTATATGAACACTGAAGCTTTCTTT. This translates into CASSYMNTEAFF.

J is TRBJ2-7 and V is TRBV5-1; TRBD2 aligns across 8 bases. The CDR3 totals 14 residues. J was trimmed by 1 base and V by 6 bases; bases with no gene match: 6. The germline CDR1 and CDR2 sequences are SGHRS and YFSETQ. The CDR3 is CASTDPGGSYEQYF. The CDR3 nucleotides read TGCGCCAGCACCGATCCGGGGGGGTCCTACGAGCAGTACTTC.

This chain uses TRBV6-5 with TRBJ1-1; a weak D match, TRBD1 (6 bases). Germline V gene data show CDR1 as MNHEY and CDR2 as SVGAGI. The CDR3 is 15 residues long. V was pared by 2 bases and J by 0 bases, with 10 bases between. Written as DNA, the CDR3 is TGTGCCAGCAGTTACCAAACAGGGATGAACACTGAAGCTTTCTTT. Its translation is CASSYQTGMNTEAFF.